The 13 T cell receptor beta chains below all came from one sample that was sequenced in a study of blood T cell repertoires in COVID-19. The data were produced by immunoSEQ multiplex PCR, yet TCRdb's version contains in-frame clones alone and is incomplete. This table has over 150,000 clones, approximately 82% appearing once. Sequenced: peripheral blood. The receptor source for this set is a human donor with acute or convalescent COVID-19. The donor label of this sample is uncertain.

The chain joins TRBV25-1 to TRBJ2-2; D unresolved. This CDR3 is 13 amino acids long. In germline, CDR1 is MGHDK, CDR2 SYGVNS. Deletions cut 6 bases from V and 5 bases from J, with 10 bases between. In nucleotides, the CDR3 is TGTGCCAGCAGCGCACACCAGACCGGGGAGCTGTTTTTT. Translated: CASSAHQTGELFF.

The chain carries TRBV5-6 and TRBJ2-3; D may be TRBD1 (6 bases). Trimming cost V 1 base and J 3 bases, with 12 bases left between them. CDR1 and CDR2 from the germline V gene are SGHDT and YYEEEE. The CDR3 contains 15 residues. The CDR3 nucleotides are TGTGCCAGCAGCTTGTTCAGGGGCGGGACAGATACGCAGTATTTT. Amino acids: CASSLFRGGTDTQYF.

The chain recombines TRBV19 with TRBJ1-2; D is unclear. The ends were cut back, 4 bases at V and 2 bases at J, with 14 bases in the middle. The CDR3 runs 15 residues. Germline lookup yields CDR1 LNHDA and CDR2 SQIVND (reference sequence). The CDR3: CASSTPSAGNYGYTF. CDR3 in DNA: TGTGCCAGTAGTACCCCCTCGGCGGGAAACTATGGCTACACCTTC. Full variable domain (remainder filled in from reference TRBV19 and TRBJ1-2): DGGITQSPKYLFRKEGQNVTLSCEQNLNHDAMYWYRQDPGQGLRLIYYSQIVNDFQKGDIAEGYSVSREKKESFPLTVTSAQKNPTAFYLCASSTPSAGNYGYTFGSGTRLTVV.

This clone has more than one count but fewer than ten. The chain couples TRBV20-1 to TRBJ2-7, with 10 positions matching TRBD1. In germline, CDR1 is DFQATT, CDR2 SNEGSKA (reference sequence). V shed 3 bases and J 5 bases; nucleotides not matched to a gene: 7. CDR3 length equals 14 residues. The DNA of the CDR3 is TGCAGTGCTAGTTGGGACAGGGGAAGTAACGAGCAGTACTTC. Translating gives CSASWDRGSNEQYF.

The chain has TRBV7-2 and TRBJ1-2; no clear D gene. This CDR3 contains 15 residues. CDR1 and CDR2 (germline): SGHTA, FQGNSA. V was cut by 0 bases and J by 8 bases, with 16 bases left in between. The CDR3 nucleotides are TGTGCCAGCAGCTTAGCGAGCGCGGCTTACGGGGGCTACACCTTC. The encoded protein is CASSLASAAYGGYTF.

V is TRBV25-1 and J is TRBJ1-5; TRBD1 might be the D (5 bases). V lost 4 bases and J lost 1, with 8 bases in between. Germline V gene lookup returns CDR1 MGHDK and CDR2 SYGVNS. The CDR3 totals 14 residues. CDR3 sequence: CASSVAGSNQPQHF. As DNA, the CDR3 is TGTGCCAGCAGTGTTGCAGGGAGCAATCAGCCCCAGCATTTT.

CDR3 sequence (DNA): TGCGCCAGCAGCCGGCCTAGCGGCACAGATACGCAGTATTTT. Protein product: CASSRPSGTDTQYF. This chain connects TRBV4-1 to TRBJ2-3; possible D gene TRBD2, 6 bases. Looked up from germline, CDR1 is MGHRA and CDR2 is YSYEKL. Trimming left V 4 bases short and J 1 base short, with 9 bases between. The CDR3 is made up of 14 amino acids.

The chain carries TRBV24-1 and TRBJ1-5; TRBD1 matches 9 bases. Germline V gene data show CDR1 as KGHDR and CDR2 as SFDVKD. Unmatched junction bases numbered 13, after V lost 4 bases and J lost 7 bases. The CDR3 covers 17 residues. CDR3 bases: TGTGCCACCAGTGAAAAACGGGACAGGGAGGAGGAGCAGCCCCAGCATTTT. Translated: CATSEKRDREEEQPQHF.

This clone showed up just a few times. The CDR3 protein is CASSSPGLNEKLFF. For the CDR3, the DNA is TGTGCCAGCAGCTCCCCGGGGTTGAATGAAAAACTGTTTTTT. The chain employs TRBV9 and TRBJ1-4; D is undetermined. The CDR3 has 14 residues. Germline V gives CDR1 SGDLS, CDR2 YYNGEE. Trimming shortened V by 4 bases and J by 5 bases, and 12 bases separated the two germline ends.

This clone occurred a few times. The chain employs TRBV15 and TRBJ2-5; D remains unclear. Germline V lookup: CDR1 LNHNV, CDR2 YYDKDF (reference sequence). V was shortened by 0 bases and J by 4 bases, with 12 bases between the two germline ends. The CDR3 totals 15 residues. This CDR3 is CATSRDLRRRETQYF. CDR3 DNA sequence: TGTGCCACCAGCAGAGATCTTCGTCGGAGAGAGACCCAGTACTTC.

The chain couples TRBV7-8 to TRBJ2-7; D is perhaps TRBD2 (6 bases). V lost 1 base, J lost 7 bases, and 8 bases lay in between. The germline gives CDR1 SGHVS, CDR2 FQNEAQ. This CDR3 region has 12 residues. This CDR3 is CASSLGREEQYF. The CDR3 coding sequence is TGTGCCAGCAGCTTAGGGCGGGAAGAGCAGTACTTC.

The chain has TRBV18 and TRBJ1-4; the D is unclear. Germline CDR1 is KGHSH and CDR2 is LQKENI. The ends were cut back, 0 bases at V and 0 bases at J, with 5 bases in the middle. The CDR3 extends over 15 amino acids. CDR3 DNA: TGTGCCAGCTCACCACCGAGCTCAACTAATGAAAAACTGTTTTTT. The encoded protein is CASSPPSSTNEKLFF.

The rearrangement uses TRBV30 and TRBJ2-3; the match to TRBD2 covers 8 bases. CDR1 is GTSNPN and CDR2 is SVGIG in the germline V gene (reference sequence). The CDR3 sequence is 15 residues long. The ends lost 2 bases at V and 2 bases at J; junction bases unmatched: 6. This CDR3 is CAWSNGRAFTDTQYF. CDR3 nucleotides: TGTGCCTGGAGTAACGGGAGGGCCTTCACAGATACGCAGTATTTT.